These T cell receptor beta chains were read from a single sample in a study of PD-1 blockade in classical Hodgkin lymphoma. Only in-frame clones appear in the TCRdb table, and some are missing; sequencing was by immunoSEQ multiplex PCR. The data hold some 58,000 clones, with approximately 94% observed a single time. The sequences come from peripheral blood mononuclear cells (PBMCs), collected before the fourth cycle of nivolumab. The source of these receptors is a human donor with classical Hodgkin lymphoma. Each CDR3 is given without its conserved first and last residue. The order of the fields is V gene, CDR3 length, clone size, J gene, CDR3 protein. Part of the rows lack a size; the others show once, few, many or a class for expanded clones.

TRBV19	11	NA	TRBJ2-7	ASSTTWTDEQY
TRBV11-2	14	NA	TRBJ2-5	ASSLEFAGVTETQY
TRBV6-1	14	NA	TRBJ2-1	ASSAWRGGSYNEQF
TRBV11-2	13	NA	TRBJ2-1	ASSLGQGSYNEQF
TRBV11-2	9	NA	TRBJ2-3	ASSHTDTQY
TRBV19	12	few	TRBJ1-5	ASTGRDVYQPQH
TRBV9	15	NA	TRBJ2-3	ASSVATTGMGTDTQY
TRBV5-1	13	few	TRBJ2-3	ASTLLAGGADTQY
TRBV5-1	11	NA	TRBJ2-7	ASSPNHSYEQY
TRBV5-1	12	few	TRBJ1-2	ASSEPGQIYGYT
TRBV11-2	13	NA	TRBJ2-5	ASSSNDSEQETQY